The 10 T cell receptor beta chains below come from one sample, sequenced in a study of T cells after yellow fever vaccination. TCRdb reprocessed the 5' RACE reads via MiXCR and lists one record per CDR3 protein. Of over 250,000 distinct CDR3 sequences listed, around 4.9% are singletons. Material: CD4+ T cells sorted from PBMCs, obtained on the day of the yellow fever booster vaccination. The receptor source for this set is a man aged 18 to 29 who received the YFV17D yellow fever vaccine.

This clonotype showed up many times. The V and J genes are TRBV2 and TRBJ2-2, with 10 positions matching TRBD1. The length of the CDR3 is 12 residues. Germline assignment: CDR1 SNHLY and CDR2 FYNNEI. J was trimmed by 3 bases and V by 11 bases; bases with no gene match: 0. CDR3: CAGQGDTGELFF. The CDR3 DNA sequence: TGTGCCGGACAGGGGGACACCGGGGAGCTGTTTTTT.

The rearrangement joins TRBV24-1 to TRBJ1-1; no firm D call. The V end was cut by 5 bases, the J end by 6 bases, with 12 bases between. Germline assignment: CDR1 KGHDR and CDR2 SFDVKD. The CDR3 consists of 13 residues. The CDR3 nucleotides read TGTGCCACCAGTGCGGAATCGGGCGCTGAAGCTTTCTTT. Residues: CATSAESGAEAFF.

This clonotype has ten or more counts. The chain has TRBV7-8 and TRBJ2-5; TRBD2 matches at 7 bases. Trimming removed 5 bases from V and 4 bases from J; junction bases left unmatched: 10. The CDR3 has 15 amino acids. Germline assignment: CDR1 SGHVS and CDR2 FQNEAQ. This chain's CDR3 is CASSLLAVLRETQYF. CDR3 nucleotide sequence: TGTGCCAGCAGCCTTCTAGCGGTTTTACGAGAGACCCAGTACTTC.

The table lists this clonotype with a few counts. The chain joins TRBV27 to TRBJ2-5; D may be TRBD1 or TRBD2 (6 bases each). Germline assignment: CDR1 MNHEY and CDR2 SMNVEV (reference sequence). Trimming shortened V by 2 bases and J by 4 bases, and 11 bases separated the two germline ends. The CDR3 is 14 amino acids. The CDR3: CASSLMGGTETQYF. CDR3 bases: TGTGCCAGCAGTTTAATGGGGGGCACAGAGACCCAGTACTTC.

This clonotype was recorded many times. The gene calls are TRBV5-1 and TRBJ2-4; maybe TRBD2 (5 bases). The CDR3 contains 14 residues. Germline-derived CDR1 and CDR2 are SGHRS and YFSETQ. V shed 3 bases and J shed 6 bases, with 13 bases lying between them. The CDR3 DNA is TGCGCCAGCAGCTCGGACGGCGGAGGAAACATTCAGTACTTC. Its translation: CASSSDGGGNIQYF.

The V call is TRBV6-1, the J call TRBJ1-2; tentatively, D is TRBD1 (5 bases). There are 15 residues in the CDR3. V dropped 2 bases and J dropped 7 bases, with 17 bases sitting between them. Per the germline V gene, CDR1 is MNHNS and CDR2 is SASEGT. The CDR3 here is CASSEYAGPAAGYTF. The CDR3 DNA follows: TGTGCCAGCAGTGAATACGCAGGGCCGGCGGCTGGCTACACCTTC.

This chain links TRBV12-3 or TRBV12-4 with TRBJ1-1, with 8 bases identical to TRBD1. The CDR3 length is 13 residues. The V gene end was trimmed by 7 bases and the J gene end by 7 bases; junction bases not matched to a gene: 8. CDR3 sequence (DNA): TGTGCCAGCAAGCAGGGGGCGCGGAATGAAGCTTTCTTT. It yields the protein CASKQGARNEAFF.

The chain employs TRBV19 and TRBJ2-1; no definite D call. The ends were cut back, 6 bases at V and 6 bases at J, with 15 bases in the middle. The CDR3 totals 14 residues. The V gene's germline CDR1 is LNHDA and CDR2 SQIVND (reference sequence). Written as DNA, the CDR3 is TGTGCCAGTAGCCCCCAGGTGTTGGGCAATGAGCAGTTCTTC. It is translated as CASSPQVLGNEQFF.

V gene TRBV4-2 combines with J gene TRBJ2-7, with D possibly being TRBD1 (5 bases). V was clipped by 1 base and J by 1 base, with 17 bases between them. CDR3 length: 17 amino acids. CDR1 and CDR2 (germline): LGHNA, YNFKEQ. The CDR3 DNA reads TGTGCCAGCAGCCAAGTTAGATGGCAGGGCTCTTCCTACGAGCAGTACTTC. Protein sequence: CASSQVRWQGSSYEQYF.

J is TRBJ1-2 and V is TRBV9; D remains ambiguous. Germline V gives CDR1 SGDLS, CDR2 YYNGEE. V lost 0 bases and J lost 8, with 11 bases in between. The CDR3 sequence is 13 residues long. In DNA form, the CDR3 reads TGTGCCAGCAGCGTAGTCCTTGGATCCGGCTACACCTTC. It codes for CASSVVLGSGYTF.